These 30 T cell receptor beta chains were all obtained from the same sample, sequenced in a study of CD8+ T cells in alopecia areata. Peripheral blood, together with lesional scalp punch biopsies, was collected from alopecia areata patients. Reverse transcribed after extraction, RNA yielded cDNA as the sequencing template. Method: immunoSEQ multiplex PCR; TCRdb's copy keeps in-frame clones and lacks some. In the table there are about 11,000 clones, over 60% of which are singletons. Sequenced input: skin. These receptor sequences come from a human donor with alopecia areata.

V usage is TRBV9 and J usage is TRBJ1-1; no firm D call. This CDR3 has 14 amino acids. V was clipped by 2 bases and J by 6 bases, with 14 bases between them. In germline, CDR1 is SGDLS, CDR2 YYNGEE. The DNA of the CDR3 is TGTGCCAGCAGCGTCGCAGGCGAAGAATCTGAAGCTTTCTTT. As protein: CASSVAGEESEAFF.

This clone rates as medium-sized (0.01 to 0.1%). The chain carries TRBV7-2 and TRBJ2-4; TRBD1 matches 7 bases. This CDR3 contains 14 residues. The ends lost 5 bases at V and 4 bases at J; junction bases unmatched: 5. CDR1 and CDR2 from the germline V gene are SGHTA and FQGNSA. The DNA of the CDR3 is TGTGCCAGCAGCCCCTTGACAGGGAAAAACATTCAGTACTTC. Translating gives CASSPLTGKNIQYF.

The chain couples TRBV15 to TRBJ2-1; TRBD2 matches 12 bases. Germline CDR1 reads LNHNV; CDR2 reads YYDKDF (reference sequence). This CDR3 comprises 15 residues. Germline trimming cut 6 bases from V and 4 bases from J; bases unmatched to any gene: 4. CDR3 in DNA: TGTGCCACCAGGCCCGGACTAGCGGGATACAATGAGCAGTTCTTC. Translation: CATRPGLAGYNEQFF.

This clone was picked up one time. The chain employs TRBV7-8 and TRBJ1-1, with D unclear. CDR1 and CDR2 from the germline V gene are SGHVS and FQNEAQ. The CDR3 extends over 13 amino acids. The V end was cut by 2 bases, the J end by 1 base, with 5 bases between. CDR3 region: CASSLPPNTEAFF. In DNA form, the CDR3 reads TGTGCCAGCAGCTTACCCCCGAACACTGAAGCTTTCTTT.

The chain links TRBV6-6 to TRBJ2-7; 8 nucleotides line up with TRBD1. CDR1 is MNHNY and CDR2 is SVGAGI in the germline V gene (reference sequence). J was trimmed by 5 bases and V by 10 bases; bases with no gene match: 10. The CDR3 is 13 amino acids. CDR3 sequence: CAITRDRFNEQYF. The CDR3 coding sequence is TGTGCCATCACCCGGGACAGGTTCAACGAGCAGTACTTC.

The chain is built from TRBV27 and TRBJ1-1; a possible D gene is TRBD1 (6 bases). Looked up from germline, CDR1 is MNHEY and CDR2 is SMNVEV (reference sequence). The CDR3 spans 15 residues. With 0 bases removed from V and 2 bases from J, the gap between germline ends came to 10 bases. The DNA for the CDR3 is TGTGCCAGCAGTTTATCGTGGACAGTCAACACTGAAGCTTTCTTT. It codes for CASSLSWTVNTEAFF.

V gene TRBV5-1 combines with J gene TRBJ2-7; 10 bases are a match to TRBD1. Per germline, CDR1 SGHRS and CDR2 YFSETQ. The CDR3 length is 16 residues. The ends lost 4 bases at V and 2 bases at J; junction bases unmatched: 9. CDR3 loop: CASSQAPGQGTYEQYF. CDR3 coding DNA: TGCGCCAGCAGCCAAGCGCCGGGACAGGGGACCTACGAGCAGTACTTC.

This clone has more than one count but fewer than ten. Written as DNA, the CDR3 is TGTGCCAGCAGTTACGGCGGGGCCAAGGAGCAGTACTTC. As protein: CASSYGGAKEQYF. The chain uses TRBV6-5 and TRBJ2-7, with D possibly matching TRBD2 (6 bases). Germline V gene lookup returns CDR1 MNHEY and CDR2 SVGAGI. The CDR3 sequence is 13 residues long. The V end lost 2 bases, the J end lost 7 bases, and 12 bases lay between the germline ends.

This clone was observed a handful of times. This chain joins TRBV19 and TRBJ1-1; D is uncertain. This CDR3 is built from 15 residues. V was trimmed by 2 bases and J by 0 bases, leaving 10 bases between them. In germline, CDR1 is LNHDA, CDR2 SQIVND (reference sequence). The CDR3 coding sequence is TGTGCCAGTAGTATACGGGGAGGGATGAACACTGAAGCTTTCTTT. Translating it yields CASSIRGGMNTEAFF. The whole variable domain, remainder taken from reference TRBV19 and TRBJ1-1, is DGGITQSPKYLFRKEGQNVTLSCEQNLNHDAMYWYRQDPGQGLRLIYYSQIVNDFQKGDIAEGYSVSREKKESFPLTVTSAQKNPTAFYLCASSIRGGMNTEAFFGQGTRLTVV.

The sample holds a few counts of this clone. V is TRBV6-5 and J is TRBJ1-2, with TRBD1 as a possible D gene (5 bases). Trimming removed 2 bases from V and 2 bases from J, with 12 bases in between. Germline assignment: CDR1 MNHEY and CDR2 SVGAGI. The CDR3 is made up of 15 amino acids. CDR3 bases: TGTGCCAGCAGTTACACCTTTCGGGGGAACTATGGCTACACCTTC. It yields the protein CASSYTFRGNYGYTF.

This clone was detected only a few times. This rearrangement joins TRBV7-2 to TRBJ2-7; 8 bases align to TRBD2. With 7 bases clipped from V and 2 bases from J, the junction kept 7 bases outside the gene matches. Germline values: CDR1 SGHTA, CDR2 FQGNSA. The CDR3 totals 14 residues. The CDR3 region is CASTVGRGAYEQYF. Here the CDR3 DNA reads TGTGCCAGCACCGTAGGGCGGGGGGCCTACGAGCAGTACTTC. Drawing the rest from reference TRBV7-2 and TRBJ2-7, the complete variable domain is GAGVSQSPSNKVTEKGKDVELRCDPISGHTALYWYRQSLGQGLEFLIYFQGNSAPDKSGLPSDRFSAERTGGSVSTLTIQRTQQEDSAVYLCASTVGRGAYEQYFGPGTRLTVT.

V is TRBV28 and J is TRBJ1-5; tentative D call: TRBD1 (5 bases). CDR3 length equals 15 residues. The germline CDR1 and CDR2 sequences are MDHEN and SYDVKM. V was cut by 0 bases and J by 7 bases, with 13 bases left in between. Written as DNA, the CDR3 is TGTGCCAGCAGTTTATGGGGGGTGATGGGACAGCCCCAGCATTTT. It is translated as CASSLWGVMGQPQHF.

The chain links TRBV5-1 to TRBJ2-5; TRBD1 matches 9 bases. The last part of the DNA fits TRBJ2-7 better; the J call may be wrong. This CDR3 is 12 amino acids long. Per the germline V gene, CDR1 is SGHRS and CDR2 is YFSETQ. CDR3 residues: CASAGQGYEQYF. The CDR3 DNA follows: TGCGCCAGCGCGGGACAGGGCTACGAGCAGTACTTC.

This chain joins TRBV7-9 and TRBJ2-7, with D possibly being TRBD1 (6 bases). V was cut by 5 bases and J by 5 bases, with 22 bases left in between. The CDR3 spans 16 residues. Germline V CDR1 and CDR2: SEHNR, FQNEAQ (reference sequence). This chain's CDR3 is CASSRTHDRRLDEQYF. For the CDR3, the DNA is TGTGCCAGCAGCCGAACCCACGACAGGCGCCTCGACGAGCAGTACTTC.

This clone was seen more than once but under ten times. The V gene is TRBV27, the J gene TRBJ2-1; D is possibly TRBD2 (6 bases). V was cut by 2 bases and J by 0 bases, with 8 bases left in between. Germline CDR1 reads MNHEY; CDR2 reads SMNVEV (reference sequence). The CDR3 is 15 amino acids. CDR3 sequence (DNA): TGTGCCAGCAGTTTAAAAGCGGGCTCCTACAATGAGCAGTTCTTC. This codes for CASSLKAGSYNEQFF.

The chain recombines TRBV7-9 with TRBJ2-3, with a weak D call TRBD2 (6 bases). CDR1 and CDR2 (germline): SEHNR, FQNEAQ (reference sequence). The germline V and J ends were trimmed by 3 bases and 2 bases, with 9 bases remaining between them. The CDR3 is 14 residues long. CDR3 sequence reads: CASSLGGYTDTQYF. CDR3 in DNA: TGTGCCAGCAGCTTGGGGGGTTACACAGATACGCAGTATTTT.

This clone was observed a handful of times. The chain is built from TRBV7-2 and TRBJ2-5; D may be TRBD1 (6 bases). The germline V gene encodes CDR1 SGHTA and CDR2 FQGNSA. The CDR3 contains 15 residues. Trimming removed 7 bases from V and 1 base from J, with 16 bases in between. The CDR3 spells CASTTIRGIQETQYF. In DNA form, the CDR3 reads TGTGCCAGCACCACCATAAGGGGGATCCAAGAGACCCAGTACTTC.

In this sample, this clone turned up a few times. The chain's CDR3 is CASSTWTYNEQFF. Written as DNA, the CDR3 is TGTGCCAGCAGTACCTGGACCTACAATGAGCAGTTCTTC. The chain has TRBV27 and TRBJ2-1; no firm D call. Germline-derived CDR1 and CDR2 are MNHEY and SMNVEV (reference sequence). The CDR3 runs 13 residues. Between the trimmed V and J ends, which lost 5 bases and 2 bases, there was a span of 7 bases.

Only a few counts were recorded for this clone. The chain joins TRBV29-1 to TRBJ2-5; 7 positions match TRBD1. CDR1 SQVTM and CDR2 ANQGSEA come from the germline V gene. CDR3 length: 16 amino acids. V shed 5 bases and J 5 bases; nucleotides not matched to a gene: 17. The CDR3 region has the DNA TGCAGCGTTCAGTGGGGACAGACCATATTGTGGGAGACCCAGTACTTC. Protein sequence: CSVQWGQTILWETQYF. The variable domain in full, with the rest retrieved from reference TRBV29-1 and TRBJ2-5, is SAVISQKPSRDICQRGTSLTIQCQVDSQVTMMFWYRQQPGQSLTLIATANQGSEATYESGFVIDKFPISRPNLTFSTLTVSNMSPEDSSIYLCSVQWGQTILWETQYFGPGTRLLVL.

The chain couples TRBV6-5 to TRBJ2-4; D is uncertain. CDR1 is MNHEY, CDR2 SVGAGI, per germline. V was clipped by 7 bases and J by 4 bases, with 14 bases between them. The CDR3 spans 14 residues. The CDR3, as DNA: TGTGCCAGCAATCCACTTGCCGCTAAAAACATTCAGTACTTC. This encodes CASNPLAAKNIQYF.

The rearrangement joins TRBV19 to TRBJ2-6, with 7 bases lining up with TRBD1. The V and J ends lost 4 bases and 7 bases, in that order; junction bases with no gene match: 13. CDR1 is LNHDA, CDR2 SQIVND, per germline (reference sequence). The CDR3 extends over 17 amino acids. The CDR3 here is CASSKGQALRDANVLTF. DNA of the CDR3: TGTGCCAGTAGTAAAGGACAGGCCCTCCGAGATGCCAACGTCCTGACTTTC.

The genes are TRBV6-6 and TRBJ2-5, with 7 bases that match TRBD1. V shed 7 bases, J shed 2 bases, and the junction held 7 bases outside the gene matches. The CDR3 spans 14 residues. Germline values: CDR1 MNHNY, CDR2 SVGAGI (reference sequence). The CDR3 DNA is TGTGCCAGCAAAAGGGGGCCCCGACAAGAGACCCAGTACTTC. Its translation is CASKRGPRQETQYF.

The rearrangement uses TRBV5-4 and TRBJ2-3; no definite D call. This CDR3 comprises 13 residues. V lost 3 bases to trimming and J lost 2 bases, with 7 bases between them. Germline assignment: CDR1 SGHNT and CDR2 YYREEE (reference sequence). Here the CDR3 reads CASSWADTDTQYF. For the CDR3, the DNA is TGTGCCAGCAGCTGGGCGGACACAGATACGCAGTATTTT.

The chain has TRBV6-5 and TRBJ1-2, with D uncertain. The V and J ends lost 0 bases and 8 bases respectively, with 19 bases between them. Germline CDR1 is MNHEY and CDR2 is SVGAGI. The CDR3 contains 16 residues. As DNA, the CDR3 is TGTGCCAGCAGTTACTCGAGATCCCCCGTGCAGAGAGGCTACACCTTC. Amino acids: CASSYSRSPVQRGYTF.

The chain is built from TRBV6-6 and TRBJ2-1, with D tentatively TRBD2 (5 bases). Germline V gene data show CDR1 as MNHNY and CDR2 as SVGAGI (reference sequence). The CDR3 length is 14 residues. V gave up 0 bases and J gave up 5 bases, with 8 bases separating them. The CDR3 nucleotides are TGTGCCAGCAGTTACTCTTTCGGGAACAATGAGCAGTTCTTC. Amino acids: CASSYSFGNNEQFF.

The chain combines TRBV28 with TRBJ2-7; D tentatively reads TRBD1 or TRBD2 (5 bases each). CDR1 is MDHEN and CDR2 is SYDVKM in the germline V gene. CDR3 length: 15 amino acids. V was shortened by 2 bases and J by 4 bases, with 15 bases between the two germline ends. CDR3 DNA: TGTGCCAGCAGTTTAATCGGTAGAGGGGTTTACGAGCAGTACTTC. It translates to CASSLIGRGVYEQYF.

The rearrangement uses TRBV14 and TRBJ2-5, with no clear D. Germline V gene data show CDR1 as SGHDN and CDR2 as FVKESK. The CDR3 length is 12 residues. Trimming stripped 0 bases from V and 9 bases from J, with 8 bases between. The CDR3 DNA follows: TGTGCCAGCAGCCAAGATTGGATGGCCCAGTACTTC. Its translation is CASSQDWMAQYF.

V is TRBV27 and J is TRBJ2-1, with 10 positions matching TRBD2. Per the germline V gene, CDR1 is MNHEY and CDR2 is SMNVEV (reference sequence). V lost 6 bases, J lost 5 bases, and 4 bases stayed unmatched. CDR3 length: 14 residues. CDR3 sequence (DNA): TGTGCCAGCAGCAAAGCGGGAGGGAACAATGAGCAGTTCTTC. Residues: CASSKAGGNNEQFF.

The CDR3 sequence: CASSDSTGLGAFF. In DNA, the CDR3 is TGTGCCAGCAGCGACTCAACAGGGCTGGGAGCTTTCTTT. The chain joins TRBV5-6 to TRBJ1-1; possible D gene TRBD1, 6 bases. The germline V gene encodes CDR1 SGHDT and CDR2 YYEEEE. Trimming removed 4 bases at V and 10 bases at J, with 17 bases between. The CDR3 spans 13 residues.

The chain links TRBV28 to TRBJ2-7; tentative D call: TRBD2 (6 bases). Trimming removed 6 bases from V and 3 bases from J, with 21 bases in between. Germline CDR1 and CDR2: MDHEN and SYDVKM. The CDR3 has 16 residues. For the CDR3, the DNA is TGTGCCAGCAGACCAACCCACTGGGCGGGGCGCTACGAGCAGTACTTC. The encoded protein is CASRPTHWAGRYEQYF.